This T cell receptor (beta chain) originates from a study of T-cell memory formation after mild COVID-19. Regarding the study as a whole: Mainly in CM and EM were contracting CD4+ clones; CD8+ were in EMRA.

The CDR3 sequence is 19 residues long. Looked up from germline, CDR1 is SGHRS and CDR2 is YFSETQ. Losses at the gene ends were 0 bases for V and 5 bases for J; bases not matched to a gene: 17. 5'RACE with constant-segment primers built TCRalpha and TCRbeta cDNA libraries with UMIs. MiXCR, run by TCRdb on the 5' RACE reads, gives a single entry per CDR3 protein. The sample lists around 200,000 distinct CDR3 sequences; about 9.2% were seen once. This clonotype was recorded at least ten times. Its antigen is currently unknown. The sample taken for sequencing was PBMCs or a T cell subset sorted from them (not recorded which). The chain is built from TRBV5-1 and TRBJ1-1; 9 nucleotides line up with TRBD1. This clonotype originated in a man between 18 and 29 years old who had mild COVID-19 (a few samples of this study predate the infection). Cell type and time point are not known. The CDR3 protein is CASSLGVISAGTGRTEAFF. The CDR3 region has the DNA TGCGCCAGCAGCTTGGGGGTTATCAGTGCCGGGACAGGGAGGACTGAAGCTTTCTTT.